The entry below gives a single TCR beta chain sequence along with its context. The sample originates from a study of blood T cell repertoires in COVID-19. Overall study context: From T cells, B-cell-depleted T cells, or PBMCs came the material, which was cDNA or gDNA.

Individuals aged about 18 to 89 years were recruited from around 22 US areas. In the original processing: How many nucleated cells were present was estimated from reference gene primer amplification. Profiled with immunoSEQ multiplex PCR; TCRdb holds only in-frame clones, not every one. Clone size and V and J calls were adopted from that table, with D and trimming inferred from the DNA. The sample carries 350,000 to 550,000 clones, 80% to 90% recorded once. This CDR3 region has 15 residues. V was pared by 3 bases and J by 2 bases, with 12 bases between. Germline-derived CDR1 and CDR2 are KGHSH and LQKENI.

The chain is built from TRBV18 and TRBJ2-3; weak D call: TRBD2 (6 bases). What was sequenced was PBMCs or T cells enriched from blood (not recorded which). The receptor's source is a man younger than 40 who had recovered from COVID-19. The CDR3 reads CASSPGRGFTDTQYF. The CDR3 DNA reads as TGTGCCAGCTCACCCGGGCGGGGATTCACAGATACGCAGTATTTT.